The 31 T cell receptor beta chains in this list originate from one sample, sequenced in a study of blood T cell repertoires in COVID-19. The assay was immunoSEQ multiplex PCR, and TCRdb's table has in-frame clones only and misses some. The sample includes about 260,000 clones, about 88% seen only once; the top ten take around 3%. Sequenced material: PBMCs or T cells enriched from blood (not recorded which). These receptors came from a woman aged 50 to 60 who had recovered from COVID-19.

The V and J genes are TRBV7-2 and TRBJ1-1; possibly TRBD1 for D (5 bases). CDR3 size: 16 residues. Germline V CDR1 and CDR2: SGHTA, FQGNSA. V was pared by 5 bases and J by 1 base, with 17 bases between. The CDR3 DNA reads as TGTGCCAGCAGCCTAATGAAGGGACTGGCGAACACTGAAGCTTTCTTT. It specifies CASSLMKGLANTEAFF.

The chain joins TRBV28 to TRBJ2-7, with D maybe TRBD2 (6 bases). The germline CDR1 and CDR2 sequences are MDHEN and SYDVKM. The CDR3 has 14 amino acids. With 7 bases removed from V and 0 bases from J, the gap between germline ends came to 13 bases. In nucleotides, the CDR3 is TGTGCCAGCAACGCACCGGGGGACTCCTACGAGCAGTACTTC. This encodes CASNAPGDSYEQYF. Looking up the rest from reference TRBV28 and TRBJ2-7 gives the full variable domain: DVKVTQSSRYLVKRTGEKVFLECVQDMDHENMFWYRQDPGLGLRLIYFSYDVKMKEKGDIPEGYSVSREKKERFSLILESASTNQTSMYLCASNAPGDSYEQYFGPGTRLTVT.

The chain links TRBV6-2 or TRBV6-3 to TRBJ2-7; the D is unclear. CDR3 length: 14 residues. Per germline, CDR1 MNHEY and CDR2 SVGEGT. V lost 4 bases to trimming and J lost 0 bases, with 10 bases between them. The CDR3 nucleotides are TGTGCCAGCAGTTCTGCGTCCTCCTCCTACGAGCAGTACTTC. Translating gives CASSSASSSYEQYF.

J is TRBJ1-1 and V is TRBV7-8, with 7 positions matching TRBD1. Trimming removed 5 bases from V and 5 bases from J; junction bases left unmatched: 8. The germline V gene encodes CDR1 SGHVS and CDR2 FQNEAQ. The CDR3 totals 14 residues. The DNA of the CDR3 is TGTGCCAGCAGCGACCGACAGGGAGTTACTGAAGCTTTCTTT. It is translated as CASSDRQGVTEAFF.

The V call is TRBV15, the J call TRBJ1-4, with D unclear. CDR1 and CDR2 from the germline V gene are LNHNV and YYDKDF (reference sequence). The V gene lost 2 bases and the J gene lost 2 bases, with 12 bases spanning the gap. The CDR3 has 16 residues. The CDR3 DNA is TGTGCCACCAGCAGACTCTCGGGAGGTACTAATGAAAAACTGTTTTTT. Its translation: CATSRLSGGTNEKLFF. Full variable domain (remainder filled in from reference TRBV15 and TRBJ1-4): DAMVIQNPRYQVTQFGKPVTLSCSQTLNHNVMYWYQQKSSQAPKLLFHYYDKDFNNEADTPDNFQSRRPNTSFCFLDIRSPGLGDTAMYLCATSRLSGGTNEKLFFGSGTQLSVL.

Only a few counts were recorded for this clone. The chain combines TRBV10-3 with TRBJ2-1, with TRBD1 identical over 9 bases. The CDR3 spans 16 residues. Germline loops: CDR1 ENHRY, CDR2 SYGVKD. With 2 bases clipped from V and 14 bases from J, the junction kept 16 bases outside the gene matches. The CDR3 bases are TGTGCCATCAGTGAGCCCGGGACAGGGTTCTTCAGTGCGGAGTTCTTC. Protein product: CAISEPGTGFFSAEFF.

V is TRBV7-9 and J is TRBJ1-5, with 11 bases aligning to TRBD1. The CDR3 is 16 residues long. Germline trimming cut 5 bases from V and 5 bases from J; bases unmatched to any gene: 8. Germline V gives CDR1 SEHNR, CDR2 FQNEAQ (reference sequence). In nucleotides, the CDR3 is TGTGCCAGCAGCCATACGGACAGGGGGCGCGATCAGCCCCAGCATTTT. Its protein product is CASSHTDRGRDQPQHF.

This clone was recorded once. This chain connects TRBV18 to TRBJ2-1; D not resolved. The CDR3 covers 15 residues. Trimming cost V 2 bases and J 2 bases, with 10 bases left between them. From germline, CDR1 is KGHSH and CDR2 LQKENI. The CDR3 sequence is CASSPALSAYNEQFF. Written as DNA, the CDR3 is TGTGCCAGCTCACCAGCTTTGTCAGCCTACAATGAGCAGTTCTTC.

The rearrangement joins TRBV28 to TRBJ2-3, with 8 bases identical to TRBD1. The V segment lost 8 bases and the J segment 2 bases; nucleotides outside the gene matches: 6. CDR1 is MDHEN, CDR2 SYDVKM, per germline. CDR3 length: 14 amino acids. DNA of the CDR3: TGTGCCAGCTACCAGGGGGCAAACACAGATACGCAGTATTTT. It encodes CASYQGANTDTQYF. The full variable domain, rest sourced from reference TRBV28 and TRBJ2-3, is DVKVTQSSRYLVKRTGEKVFLECVQDMDHENMFWYRQDPGLGLRLIYFSYDVKMKEKGDIPEGYSVSREKKERFSLILESASTNQTSMYLCASYQGANTDTQYFGPGTRLTVL.

This chain links TRBV6-1 with TRBJ1-5, with D unclear. Germline CDR1 and CDR2: MNHNS and SASEGT. V lost 0 bases and J lost 4, with 7 bases in between. This CDR3 is built from 14 residues. The CDR3 sequence: CASSEANFNQPQHF. The CDR3 nucleotides read TGTGCCAGCAGTGAAGCCAACTTTAATCAGCCCCAGCATTTT.

The chain links TRBV5-1 to TRBJ1-6; perhaps TRBD1 as D (5 bases). The germline V gene has CDR1 SGHRS and CDR2 YFSETQ. This CDR3 comprises 13 residues. V lost 6 bases and J 3 bases, leaving 7 bases between the germline ends. Written as DNA, the CDR3 is TGCGCCAGCAACGGGGGCTATAATTCACCCCTCCACTTT. It yields the protein CASNGGYNSPLHF.

The chain couples TRBV6-5 to TRBJ2-7; 8 bases map to TRBD1. V shed 6 bases, J shed 3 bases, and the junction held 10 bases outside the gene matches. The CDR3 is 15 amino acids. Germline CDR1 reads MNHEY; CDR2 reads SVGAGI. This CDR3 is CASRTGQGGYYEQYF. The DNA for the CDR3 is TGTGCCAGCAGGACCGGACAGGGCGGCTACTACGAGCAGTACTTC.

The chain joins TRBV5-1 to TRBJ1-2; perhaps TRBD1 as D (6 bases). The CDR3 has 14 residues. The germline gives CDR1 SGHRS, CDR2 YFSETQ. V was shortened by 4 bases and J by 4 bases, with 14 bases between the two germline ends. DNA of the CDR3: TGCGCCAGCAGCCACTTAACGGACAGCTATGGCTACACCTTC. Translated: CASSHLTDSYGYTF.

The chain joins TRBV12-3 or TRBV12-4 to TRBJ2-3; a possible D gene is TRBD2 (6 bases). V lost 5 bases, J lost 6 bases, and 12 bases lay in between. The CDR3 consists of 13 residues. In DNA form, the CDR3 reads TGTGCCAGCAGTCGGACTACCGTGGATACGCAGTATTTT. This encodes CASSRTTVDTQYF.

This clone was found a few times. The chain has TRBV28 and TRBJ1-3; D uncertain. This CDR3 contains 15 residues. Germline CDR1 is MDHEN and CDR2 is SYDVKM. The V gene lost 6 bases and the J gene lost 0 bases, with 12 bases spanning the gap. The CDR3 is CASRIQQSSGNTIYF. The CDR3 DNA reads TGTGCCAGCAGGATACAGCAGTCCTCTGGAAACACCATATATTTT. The whole variable domain, filled in from reference TRBV28 and TRBJ1-3, reads DVKVTQSSRYLVKRTGEKVFLECVQDMDHENMFWYRQDPGLGLRLIYFSYDVKMKEKGDIPEGYSVSREKKERFSLILESASTNQTSMYLCASRIQQSSGNTIYFGEGSWLTVV.

This clone was observed once. The chain couples TRBV24-1 to TRBJ2-7; 9 positions agree with TRBD2. V trimming: 4 bases; J trimming: 3 bases; junction bases outside the gene matches: 12. CDR3 length: 17 amino acids. Germline-derived CDR1 and CDR2 are KGHDR and SFDVKD. This CDR3 reads CATSDLVTSGPNYEQYF. CDR3 nucleotides: TGTGCCACCAGTGACCTCGTGACTAGCGGACCAAACTACGAGCAGTACTTC.

The chain joins TRBV7-9 to TRBJ2-7; TRBD1 matches at 8 bases. The CDR3 is made up of 14 amino acids. V was pared by 7 bases and J by 4 bases, with 9 bases of the junction left unmatched. The germline gives CDR1 SEHNR, CDR2 FQNEAQ (reference sequence). DNA of the CDR3: TGTGCCAGCACCACCCAGGACAGGGTTTACGAGCAGTACTTC. It specifies CASTTQDRVYEQYF.

CDR3 sequence (DNA): TGTGCCATCAGTGAGTCCGGACAGGGAACAAATGGCTACACCTTC. Translated: CAISESGQGTNGYTF. This sequence joins TRBV10-3 and TRBJ1-2; 8 nucleotides agree with TRBD1. With 0 bases clipped from V and 6 bases from J, the junction kept 6 bases outside the gene matches. Germline V CDR1 and CDR2: ENHRY, SYGVKD. This CDR3 is 15 amino acids long.

The gene calls are TRBV11-2 and TRBJ1-1; D ambiguous. Deletions cut 5 bases from V and 1 base from J, with 8 bases between. Germline CDR1 SGHAT, CDR2 FQNNGV. The CDR3 is 13 amino acids. This chain's CDR3 is CASSPKRNTEAFF. The DNA of the CDR3 is TGTGCCAGCAGCCCTAAAAGGAACACTGAAGCTTTCTTT.

This chain joins TRBV7-2 and TRBJ2-6, with D possibly TRBD2 on 5 matching bases. This CDR3 contains 17 residues. Germline values: CDR1 SGHTA, CDR2 FQGNSA. The ends were cut back, 3 bases at V and 0 bases at J, with 12 bases in the middle. CDR3 loop: CASSLGDGISGANVLTF. CDR3 coding DNA: TGTGCCAGCAGCTTGGGCGACGGGATCTCTGGGGCCAACGTCCTGACTTTC.

V and J are TRBV4-2 and TRBJ2-5; 15 nucleotides align to TRBD2. V was pared by 3 bases and J by 5 bases, with 4 bases of the junction left unmatched. Germline V lookup: CDR1 LGHNA, CDR2 YNFKEQ. The CDR3 runs 16 residues. The CDR3 DNA reads TGTGCCAGCAGCCAGGGACTAGCGGGAGGCAGGGAGACCCAGTACTTC. Residues: CASSQGLAGGRETQYF.

The chain employs TRBV24-1 and TRBJ2-3; weak D call: TRBD2 (6 bases). Germline-derived CDR1 and CDR2 are KGHDR and SFDVKD. The V end was cut by 1 base, the J end by 2 bases, with 12 bases between. The CDR3 is 16 residues long. As DNA, the CDR3 is TGTGCCACCAGTGATTTAACGACTAGTCCCACAGATACGCAGTATTTT. Its protein product is CATSDLTTSPTDTQYF.

This chain connects TRBV19 to TRBJ1-1, with D possibly being TRBD1 (6 bases). V lost 8 bases, J lost 6 bases, and 13 bases lay in between. The length of the CDR3 is 12 residues. CDR1 and CDR2 (germline): LNHDA, SQIVND (reference sequence). This CDR3 reads CASLNRVAEAFF. Written as DNA, the CDR3 is TGTGCCAGTTTAAACAGGGTCGCTGAAGCTTTCTTT.

This rearrangement joins TRBV28 to TRBJ2-7, with 9 positions matching TRBD1. Unmatched junction bases numbered 7, after V lost 5 bases and J lost 2 bases. The CDR3 loop spans 15 amino acids. Germline values: CDR1 MDHEN, CDR2 SYDVKM. CDR3 DNA sequence: TGTGCCAGCAGTATCCGGGGACAGGGAACCTACGAGCAGTACTTC. It yields the protein CASSIRGQGTYEQYF.

The chain recombines TRBV28 with TRBJ1-6; 7 bases match TRBD1. CDR1 is MDHEN and CDR2 is SYDVKM in the germline V gene. Trimming took 5 bases from V and 5 from J; bases not matched to a gene: 9. CDR3 length: 16 amino acids. Written as DNA, the CDR3 is TGTGCCAGCAGTCCCGGGACAGCCAGACATAATTCACCCCTCCACTTT. Translation: CASSPGTARHNSPLHF.

The chain links TRBV10-2 to TRBJ1-1; 9 bases match TRBD1. The junction had 6 bases not matched to a gene; V was cut back by 3 bases and J by 1 base. Germline CDR1 WSHSY, CDR2 SAAADI. The CDR3 extends over 16 amino acids. CDR3 amino acids: CASSDWTGASNTEAFF. In nucleotides, the CDR3 is TGCGCCAGCAGTGATTGGACAGGGGCTTCGAACACTGAAGCTTTCTTT.

The genes are TRBV19 and TRBJ1-5; D unclear. The V end was cut by 3 bases, the J end by 0 bases, with 12 bases between. CDR3 length: 16 residues. Germline V gene lookup returns CDR1 LNHDA and CDR2 SQIVND (reference sequence). This CDR3 is CASSMRVIVSNQPQHF. The CDR3 DNA sequence: TGTGCCAGTAGTATGAGGGTGATCGTTAGCAATCAGCCCCAGCATTTT. The variable domain in full, completed from reference TRBV19 and TRBJ1-5, reads DGGITQSPKYLFRKEGQNVTLSCEQNLNHDAMYWYRQDPGQGLRLIYYSQIVNDFQKGDIAEGYSVSREKKESFPLTVTSAQKNPTAFYLCASSMRVIVSNQPQHFGDGTRLSIL.

As to this clone: In the same sample, other DNA sequences code for this CDR3. The chain uses TRBV7-2 and TRBJ1-5, with D maybe TRBD1 (5 bases). V lost 3 bases, J lost 2 bases, and 11 bases lay in between. The CDR3 contains 15 residues. The germline V gene encodes CDR1 SGHTA and CDR2 FQGNSA. The CDR3 bases are TGTGCCAGCAGCTTGGGGGGGACGGGCAATCAGCCCCAGCATTTT. This codes for CASSLGGTGNQPQHF.

The CDR3 DNA reads as TGTGCCAGCAGCTTTGACAGGGGCCAGCCCCAGCATTTT. It codes for CASSFDRGQPQHF. J is TRBJ1-5 and V is TRBV7-2; 8 nucleotides line up with TRBD1. The V gene's germline CDR1 is SGHTA and CDR2 FQGNSA. V dropped 3 bases and J dropped 7; count of bases not matched to a gene: 2. This CDR3 region has 13 residues.

The chain recombines TRBV5-1 with TRBJ2-7, with TRBD2 matching over 13 bases. CDR1 is SGHRS, CDR2 YFSETQ, per germline. Trimming at V came to 1 base and at J to 6 bases, leaving 13 bases not matched to a gene. CDR3 length equals 18 residues. CDR3 coding DNA: TGCGCCAGCAGCTTGACCACGGGACTAGCGGGATCTGGCGTCGAGCAGTACTTC. Encoded protein: CASSLTTGLAGSGVEQYF. Filled out from reference TRBV5-1 and TRBJ2-7, the complete variable domain reads KAGVTQTPRYLIKTRGQQVTLSCSPISGHRSVSWYQQTPGQGLQFLFEYFSETQRNKGNFPGRFSGRQFSNSRSEMNVSTLELGDSALYLCASSLTTGLAGSGVEQYFGPGTRLTVT.

This chain joins TRBV28 and TRBJ2-1; the match to TRBD2 covers 7 bases. CDR1 and CDR2 from the germline V gene are MDHEN and SYDVKM. Germline trimming cut 2 bases from V and 8 bases from J; bases unmatched to any gene: 0. This CDR3 has 12 residues. This CDR3 is CASSLLADEQFF. For the CDR3, the DNA is TGTGCCAGCAGTTTACTAGCGGATGAGCAGTTCTTC.